In this sample, the clone carrying this TCR beta chain turned up a few times. What it binds is unknown. MiXCR, run by TCRdb on the 5' RACE reads, gives a single entry per CDR3 protein. This sample has tens of thousands of distinct CDR3 sequences; roughly 16% occur once, and the top ten carry over 3.5%. This sample is part of a study of early T cells in non-severe SARS-CoV-2 infection. Study-wide findings and caveats: Database matching using VDJdb favored anti-spike CD8 responses, with private and CD4 specificities left missing.

The CDR3 runs to 15 residues. Between the trimmed V and J ends, which lost 3 bases and 1 base, there was a span of 9 bases. Germline V gene sequence: CDR1 MDHEN, CDR2 SYDVKM. V and J are TRBV28 and TRBJ1-4, with D unresolved. Sequences were derived from whole blood, sampled at baseline. The clonotype was recovered from an adult who was a healthcare worker with PCR-confirmed SARS-CoV-2 infection or an uninfected control (not recorded which). This CDR3 reads CASSFFRGTNEKLFF. CDR3 coding DNA: TGTGCCAGCAGTTTCTTCCGCGGAACTAATGAAAAACTGTTTTTT.